The source of this T cell receptor beta chain is a study of T cells in Graves' hyperthyroidism and ophthalmopathy. Amplification yielded TCR beta CDR3 regions, with RNA transcripts as the source. Using the HTBI primer set, a first-round RT-PCR was run on the TCR CDR3. MiXCR, run by TCRdb on the multiplex PCR reads, gives a single entry per CDR3 protein. The sample records 250,000 or so distinct CDR3 sequences, roughly 15% being singletons. This clonotype was counted ten times or more. Its antigen is not identified. The study, taken as a whole, reports: Blood also carried most thyroid clonotypes expanded above 0.001. Classification by a 13 V-J model distinguished ophthalmopathy from stable hyperthyroidism.

The sample consisted of blood. The sequence came from a woman under 30 with Graves' ophthalmopathy.

The CDR3 DNA follows: TGTGCCAGCAGCCGCAAAGGGAGAGAGGAGCTGTTTTTT. Protein product: CASSRKGREELFF. The chain carries TRBV27 and TRBJ2-2; tentative D call: TRBD2 (5 bases). V was shortened by 6 bases and J by 10 bases, with 15 bases between the two germline ends. The CDR3 runs 13 residues. From germline, CDR1 is MNHEY and CDR2 SMNVEV (reference sequence).